The TCR beta chain described here comes from a study of T cell responses to AZD1222 COVID-19 vaccine (dated by TCRdb to about 2021). Regarding the research as a whole: A total of about 240 trial participants underwent TCR sequencing, of whom about 210 received two doses of AZD1222 and 26 received two doses of the MenACWY control vaccine. Trial participants were enrolled by age into 18-55, 56-69 and 70-plus year subgroups, with approximately 150, 28 and 58 TCR-sequenced participants respectively. Points the paper makes about the study in general: A significant rise in spike-specific TCR breadth and depth was observed after two AZD1222 doses relative to day 0 and relative to MenACWY recipients. Most participants were white British and females outnumbered males, and the authors suggested that clonal diversity may have been underestimated. The vaccine-associated CD4 TCRs covered the entire spike protein, and the dominant responses fell in regions 160-218 and 743-854. Conclusions about previously exposed vaccinees are limited, since just 6 or 7 AZD1222 recipients were seropositive for SARS-CoV-2 at baseline. Reportedly, close to half of the unique spike-specific TCRs recognized epitopes lying outside the regions that are mutated in the B.1.351 and B.1.1.7 variants. Because no samples from the day 14 peak response were available, repertoires could be characterized only after the peak T cell response. The 56-69-year group was small, and its depth increase did not reach significance, likely because of low power.

Concerning this clone itself: Its antigen remains undetermined. Base qualities are not recorded, but no much larger clone differs from it by a single base.

Interpreted using the paper, the time point label stands for: about 28 days (+/-7) after the second vaccine dose. AZD1222 recipients whose second dose came at about 4 weeks and those whose second dose came at about 12 weeks were combined into one group, since spike-specific TCR depth and breadth did not differ between the two schedules. Vaccinee samples were obtained from the UK trials COV001 and COV002, which included a single-blind randomized controlled phase 2/3 trial of AZD1222 (ChAdOx1 nCoV-19) in healthy adults. For TCRbeta chain sequencing, PBMC samples from trial participants were taken at day 0 and at day 28 after the second dose. The CDR3 regions of human TCRbeta chains were analyzed by immunosequencing. In the source study's methods: Repertoire TCRs were matched against a reference library of SARS-CoV-2-specific TCRs generated with the MIRA antigen-specificity platform. Breadth was defined as the fraction of unique TCRs that were SARS-CoV-2-associated. Depth was defined as the fraction of total T cells that were SARS-CoV-2-associated. Using the MIRA data, every spike-specific TCR was mapped to the spike region that the TCR reacted to and assigned to either a CD4 or a CD8 class. Log10-transformed breadth and depth values were compared by one-way ANOVA with Sidak's multiple comparisons tests. This immuneACCESS table, as held by TCRdb, lists in-frame sequences with V and J called but not all clones. Of the missing ones, under half trace to an unresolved V gene in checked studies; the others have no known cause. D and trimming were read from the DNA, whereas the V and J calls and clone size are those reported in that table. A total of about 150,000 clones appear in this sample, around 92% of them only once. In total, the top ten clones hold around 3.5% of the sample.

Reading from cysteine to phenylalanine, the CDR3 counts 15 amino acids. Of the read, only the CDR3 DNA is kept; its 45 bases are in frame from base 1. Ends trimmed: V by 3 bases, J by 0 bases; bases unmatched to a gene: 2. CDR1 and CDR2, per the germline V gene, are MNHNS and SASEGT. The sequence derives from an adult who received the AZD1222 COVID-19 vaccine. The chain was built from TRBV6-1 and TRBJ1-1, and 9 bases in between align with TRBD1. The material was peripheral blood, obtained 28 days after the second AZD1222 dose. This receptor carries the CDR3 CASSDGTGLNTEAFF. The DNA sequence follows: TGTGCCAGCAGTGATGGGACAGGGTTGAACACTGAAGCTTTCTTT.